This passage covers 13 T cell receptor beta chains from one sample sequenced in a study of beta chain features in type 1 diabetes. Study-wide points: There was a moderate but significant shortening of TCRB CDR3s in all four CD4+ subsets of Type 1 diabetes patients.

Reverse transcription of all isolated RNA meant that expressed TCRB transcripts were sequenced. Libraries were prepared by immunoSEQ multiplex PCR; TCRdb keeps only in-frame clonotypes and omits some of them. The sample includes over 200,000 clones, around 9.9% of them seen just once. Antigens for these TCRs are unknown. The sample taken for sequencing was naive CD4+ T cells from blood. The source is a man in his thirties or forties with type 1 diabetes.

The chain recombines TRBV7-8 with TRBJ2-5, with TRBD1 as a possible D gene (6 bases). The CDR3 runs to 16 residues. In germline, CDR1 is SGHVS, CDR2 FQNEAQ. The V and J ends lost 5 bases and 1 base respectively, with 17 bases between them. CDR3 nucleotides: TGTGCCAGCAGCCCCCGGTGGATGGGGGCCCAAGAGACCCAGTACTTC. It specifies CASSPRWMGAQETQYF.

V usage is TRBV14 and J usage is TRBJ1-2, with D hard to call. The CDR3 totals 12 residues. Germline V lookup: CDR1 SGHDN, CDR2 FVKESK. The ends were cut back, 2 bases at V and 2 bases at J, with 3 bases in the middle. CDR3 residues: CASSQQNYGYTF. For the CDR3, the DNA is TGTGCCAGCAGCCAACAGAACTATGGCTACACCTTC.

The chain links TRBV5-1 to TRBJ1-1, with 7 bases lining up with TRBD1. Trimming took 5 bases from V and 5 from J; bases not matched to a gene: 6. CDR1 is SGHRS, CDR2 YFSETQ, per germline. This CDR3 contains 13 residues. The CDR3: CASSYTGETEAFF. CDR3 nucleotide sequence: TGCGCCAGCAGTTACACAGGGGAAACTGAAGCTTTCTTT.

In its sample, this clone was seen a few times. The gene calls are TRBV4-1 and TRBJ2-1, with 7 bases matching TRBD2. The CDR3 runs to 15 residues. With V trimmed by 4 bases and J by 6 bases, 9 bases remained unmatched. In germline, CDR1 is MGHRA, CDR2 YSYEKL. CDR3 in amino acids: CASSPGLVTFNEQFF. The CDR3 DNA follows: TGCGCCAGCAGCCCAGGACTAGTTACATTCAATGAGCAGTTCTTC.

This clone has just a few counts. The CDR3 spells CASSYGGTLGETQYF. CDR3 nucleotide sequence: TGTGCCAGCAGTTACGGAGGAACACTAGGAGAGACCCAGTACTTC. The rearrangement uses TRBV6-6 and TRBJ2-5; weak D call: TRBD2 (5 bases). Trimming removed 2 bases from V and 4 bases from J, with 14 bases in between. There are 15 residues in the CDR3. Germline V gene sequence: CDR1 MNHNY, CDR2 SVGAGI (reference sequence).

The rearrangement joins TRBV25-1 to TRBJ1-6, with a weak D call TRBD1 (5 bases). This CDR3 comprises 13 residues. Looked up from germline, CDR1 is MGHDK and CDR2 is SYGVNS. The V end was cut by 4 bases, the J end by 10 bases, with 11 bases between. Written as DNA, the CDR3 is TGTGCCAGCAGTGGGTCAGGGTTCTCACCCCTCCACTTT. It is translated as CASSGSGFSPLHF.

The CDR3 sequence: CASSRESGYTF. In nucleotides, the CDR3 is TGTGCCAGCAGTAGGGAGAGCGGCTACACCTTC. The gene calls are TRBV6-6 and TRBJ1-2, with D unclear. V was pared by 5 bases and J by 8 bases, with 9 bases between. The V gene's germline CDR1 is MNHNY and CDR2 SVGAGI (reference sequence). The CDR3 extends over 11 amino acids.

The genes are TRBV9 and TRBJ2-6, with D possibly TRBD1 on 6 matching bases. Germline CDR1 and CDR2: SGDLS and YYNGEE. V was cut by 3 bases and J by 1 base, with 11 bases left in between. The CDR3 contains 16 residues. CDR3 amino acids: CASSAGQTSGANVLTF. CDR3 nucleotides: TGTGCCAGCAGCGCGGGACAAACGTCTGGGGCCAACGTCCTGACTTTC.

Only a few counts were recorded for this clone. The V call is TRBV5-4, the J call TRBJ1-2, with a tentative D call TRBD1 (6 bases). V lost 5 bases and J 4 bases, leaving 24 bases between the germline ends. Germline V CDR1 and CDR2: SGHNT, YYREEE (reference sequence). CDR3 length equals 17 residues. CDR3 protein: CASRFGGSAWDGYGYTF. CDR3 DNA sequence: TGTGCCAGCAGATTTGGGGGCTCCGCTTGGGATGGCTATGGCTACACCTTC. Supplemented by reference TRBV5-4 and TRBJ1-2, the full variable domain reads ETGVTQSPTHLIKTRGQQVTLRCSSQSGHNTVSWYQQALGQGPQFIFQYYREEENGRGNFPPRFSGLQFPNYSSELNVNALELDDSALYLCASRFGGSAWDGYGYTFGSGTRLTVV.

This clone was observed a handful of times. V is TRBV19 and J is TRBJ2-7; D uncertain. The CDR3 length is 12 residues. The V and J ends lost 4 bases and 5 bases respectively, with 9 bases between them. Per germline, CDR1 LNHDA and CDR2 SQIVND (reference sequence). The CDR3 bases are TGTGCCAGTAGTAACGGGTTCCACGAGCAGTACTTC. This codes for CASSNGFHEQYF.

This chain joins TRBV4-1 and TRBJ2-7; possible D gene TRBD2, 6 bases. V was shortened by 1 base and J by 6 bases, with 13 bases between the two germline ends. The CDR3 has 14 residues. Germline CDR1 is MGHRA and CDR2 is YSYEKL. This CDR3 is CASSQARDFLEQYF. The CDR3 region has the DNA TGCGCCAGCAGCCAAGCTCGGGACTTCCTCGAGCAGTACTTC.

The V call is TRBV4-3, the J call TRBJ1-2; D remains unclear. Germline assignment: CDR1 LGHNA and CDR2 YSLEER. The CDR3 runs 15 residues. The ends were cut back, 4 bases at V and 0 bases at J, with 12 bases in the middle. CDR3 nucleotides: TGCGCCAGCAGCCCTACCCCCAGGTCTAACTATGGCTACACCTTC. The encoded protein is CASSPTPRSNYGYTF.

In its sample, this clone was seen a few times. The gene calls are TRBV12-5 and TRBJ2-5; TRBD1 might be the D (5 bases). CDR1 and CDR2 (germline): LGHNT, FRNRAP. The CDR3 runs to 15 residues. V was pared by 5 bases and J by 2 bases, with 15 bases between. Here the CDR3 DNA reads TGTGCTAGTGGTCCAAAAGGGGCCTTACAAGAGACCCAGTACTTC. Encoded protein: CASGPKGALQETQYF. The variable domain in full, completed from reference TRBV12-5 and TRBJ2-5, reads DARVTQTPRHKVTEMGQEVTMRCQPILGHNTVFWYRQTMMQGLELLAYFRNRAPLDDSGMPKDRFSAEMPDATLATLKIQPSEPRDSAVYFCASGPKGALQETQYFGPGTRLLVL.